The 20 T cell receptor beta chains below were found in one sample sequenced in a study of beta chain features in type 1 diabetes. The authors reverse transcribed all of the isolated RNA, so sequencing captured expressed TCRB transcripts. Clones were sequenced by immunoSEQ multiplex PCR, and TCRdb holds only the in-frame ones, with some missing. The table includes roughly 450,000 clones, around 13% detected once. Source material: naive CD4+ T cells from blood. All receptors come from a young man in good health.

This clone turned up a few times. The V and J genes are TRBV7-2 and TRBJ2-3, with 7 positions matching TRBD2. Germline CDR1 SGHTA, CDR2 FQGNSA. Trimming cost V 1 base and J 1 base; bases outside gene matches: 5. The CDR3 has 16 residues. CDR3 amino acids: CASSLDVRGGTDTQYF. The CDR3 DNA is TGTGCCAGCAGCTTAGATGTCCGGGGGGGCACAGATACGCAGTATTTT.

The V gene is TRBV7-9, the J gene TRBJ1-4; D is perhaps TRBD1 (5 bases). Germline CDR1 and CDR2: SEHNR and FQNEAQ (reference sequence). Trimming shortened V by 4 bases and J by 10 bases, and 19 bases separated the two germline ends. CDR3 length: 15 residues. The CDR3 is CASSSRAALGPKLFF. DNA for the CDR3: TGTGCCAGCAGCTCCCGTGCTGCGCTGGGACCAAAACTGTTTTTT.

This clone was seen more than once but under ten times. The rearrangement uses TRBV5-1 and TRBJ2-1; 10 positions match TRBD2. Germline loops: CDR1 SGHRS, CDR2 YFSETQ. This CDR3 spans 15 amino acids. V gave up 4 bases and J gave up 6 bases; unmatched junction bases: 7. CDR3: CASSQGGLAINEQFF. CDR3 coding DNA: TGCGCCAGCAGCCAGGGGGGACTAGCGATCAATGAGCAGTTCTTC.

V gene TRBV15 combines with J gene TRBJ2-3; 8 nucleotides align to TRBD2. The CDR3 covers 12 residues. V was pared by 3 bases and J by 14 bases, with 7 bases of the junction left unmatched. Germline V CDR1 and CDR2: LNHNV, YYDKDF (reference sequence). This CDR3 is CATSRPGLGLYF. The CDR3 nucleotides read TGTGCCACCAGCAGGCCGGGACTAGGTCTGTATTTT.

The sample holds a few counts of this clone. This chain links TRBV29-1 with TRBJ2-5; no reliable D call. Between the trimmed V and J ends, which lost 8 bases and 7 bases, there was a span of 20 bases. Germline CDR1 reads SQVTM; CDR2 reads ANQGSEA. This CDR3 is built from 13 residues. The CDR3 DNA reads TGCAGCACACGTACGACCGTGTTGGGGACCCAGTACTTC. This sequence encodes CSTRTTVLGTQYF.

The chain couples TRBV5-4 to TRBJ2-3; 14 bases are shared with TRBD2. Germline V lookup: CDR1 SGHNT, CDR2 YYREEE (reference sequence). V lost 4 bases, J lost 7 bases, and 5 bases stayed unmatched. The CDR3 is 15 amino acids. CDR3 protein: CASSHGTSGSYTQYF. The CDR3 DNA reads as TGTGCCAGCAGCCACGGGACTAGCGGGAGTTATACGCAGTATTTT.

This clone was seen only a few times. Here the CDR3 DNA reads TGTGCCAGCAGCTTAAAACAGCACACCGGGGAGCTGTTTTTT. Translating gives CASSLKQHTGELFF. This chain connects TRBV7-9 to TRBJ2-2; no definite D call. With 2 bases removed from V and 3 bases from J, the gap between germline ends came to 7 bases. The CDR3 length is 14 residues. In germline, CDR1 is SEHNR, CDR2 FQNEAQ (reference sequence).

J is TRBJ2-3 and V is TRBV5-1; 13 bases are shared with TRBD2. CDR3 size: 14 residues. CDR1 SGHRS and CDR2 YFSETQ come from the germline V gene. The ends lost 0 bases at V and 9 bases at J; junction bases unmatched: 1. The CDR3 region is CASSLEGLAGTQYF. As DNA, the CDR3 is TGCGCCAGCAGCTTGGAGGGACTAGCGGGAACGCAGTATTTT.

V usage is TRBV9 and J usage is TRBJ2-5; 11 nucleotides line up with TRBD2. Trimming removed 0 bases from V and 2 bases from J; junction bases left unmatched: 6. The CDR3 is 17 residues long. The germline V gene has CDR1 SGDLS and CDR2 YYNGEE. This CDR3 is CASSVAPTSGGQETQYF. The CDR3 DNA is TGTGCCAGCAGCGTAGCCCCCACTAGCGGGGGACAAGAGACCCAGTACTTC.

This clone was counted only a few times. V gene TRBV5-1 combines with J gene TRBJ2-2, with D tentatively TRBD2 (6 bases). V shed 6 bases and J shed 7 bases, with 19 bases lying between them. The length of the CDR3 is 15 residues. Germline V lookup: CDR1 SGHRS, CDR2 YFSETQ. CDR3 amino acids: CASKVGSVSGGELFF. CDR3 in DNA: TGCGCCAGCAAGGTCGGGAGCGTCAGTGGCGGGGAGCTGTTTTTT. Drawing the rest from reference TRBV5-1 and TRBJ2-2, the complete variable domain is KAGVTQTPRYLIKTRGQQVTLSCSPISGHRSVSWYQQTPGQGLQFLFEYFSETQRNKGNFPGRFSGRQFSNSRSEMNVSTLELGDSALYLCASKVGSVSGGELFFGEGSRLTVL.

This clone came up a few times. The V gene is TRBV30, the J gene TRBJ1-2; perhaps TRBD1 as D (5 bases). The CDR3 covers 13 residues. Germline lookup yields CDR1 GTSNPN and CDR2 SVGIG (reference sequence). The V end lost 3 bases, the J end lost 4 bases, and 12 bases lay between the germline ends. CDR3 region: CAWRSQGSYGYTF. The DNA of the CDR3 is TGTGCCTGGAGGTCTCAGGGTTCCTATGGCTACACCTTC.

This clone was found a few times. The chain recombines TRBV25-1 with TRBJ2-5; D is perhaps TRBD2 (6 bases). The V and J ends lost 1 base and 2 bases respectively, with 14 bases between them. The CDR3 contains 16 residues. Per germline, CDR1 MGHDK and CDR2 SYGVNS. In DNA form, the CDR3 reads TGTGCCAGCAGTGAATTTGCGGGAAGAATTCAAGAGACCCAGTACTTC. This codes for CASSEFAGRIQETQYF.

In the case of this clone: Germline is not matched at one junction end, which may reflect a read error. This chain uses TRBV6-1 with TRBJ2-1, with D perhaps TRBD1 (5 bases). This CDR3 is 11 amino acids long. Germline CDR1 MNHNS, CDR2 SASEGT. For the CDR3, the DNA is TGTGCCAGCAGAGACAGCTCTTTCTCCCTCTTC. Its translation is CASRDSSFSLF.

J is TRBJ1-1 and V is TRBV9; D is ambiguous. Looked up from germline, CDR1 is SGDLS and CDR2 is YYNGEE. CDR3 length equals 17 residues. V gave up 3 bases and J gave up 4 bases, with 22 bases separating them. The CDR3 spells CASSAHRPGVGATEAFF. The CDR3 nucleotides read TGTGCCAGCAGCGCCCATCGGCCGGGCGTTGGTGCCACTGAAGCTTTCTTT.

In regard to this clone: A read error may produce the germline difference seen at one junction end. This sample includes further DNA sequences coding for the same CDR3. The CDR3 sequence: CSAGPGQTKLFF. CDR3 bases: TGTAGCGCCGGACCTGGACAGACCAAACTGTTTTTT. The chain carries TRBV29-1 and TRBJ1-4; perhaps TRBD1 as D (6 bases). The germline gives CDR1 SQVTM, CDR2 ANQGSEA. There are 12 residues in the CDR3.

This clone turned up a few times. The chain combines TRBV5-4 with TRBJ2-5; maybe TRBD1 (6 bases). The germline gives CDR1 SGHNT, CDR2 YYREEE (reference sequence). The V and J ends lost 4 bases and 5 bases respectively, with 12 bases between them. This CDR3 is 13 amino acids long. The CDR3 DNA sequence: TGTGCCAGCAGCCTTTCTAGGGGGGAGACCCAGTACTTC. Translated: CASSLSRGETQYF.

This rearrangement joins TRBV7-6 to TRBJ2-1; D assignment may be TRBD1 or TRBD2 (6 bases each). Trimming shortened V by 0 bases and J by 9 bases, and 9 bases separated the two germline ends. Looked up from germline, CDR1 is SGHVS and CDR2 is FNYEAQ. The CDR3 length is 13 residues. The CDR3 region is CASSLAWGAEQFF. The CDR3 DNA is TGTGCCAGCAGCTTAGCGTGGGGGGCTGAGCAGTTCTTC.

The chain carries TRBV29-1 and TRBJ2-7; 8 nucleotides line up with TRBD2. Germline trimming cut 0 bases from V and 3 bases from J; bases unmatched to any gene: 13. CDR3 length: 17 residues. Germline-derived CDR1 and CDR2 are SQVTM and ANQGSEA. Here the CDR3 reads CSVEDRGGEGPLYEQYF. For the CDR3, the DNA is TGCAGCGTTGAAGATCGGGGGGGAGAAGGACCCCTCTACGAGCAGTACTTC.

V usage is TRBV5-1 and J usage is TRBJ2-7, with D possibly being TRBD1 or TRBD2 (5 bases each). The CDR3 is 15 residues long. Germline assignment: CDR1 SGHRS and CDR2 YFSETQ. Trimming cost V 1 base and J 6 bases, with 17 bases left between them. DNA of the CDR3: TGCGCCAGCAGCTTGCTCGGAGAAGGGACCTCCGAGCAGTACGTC. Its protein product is CASSLLGEGTSEQYV.

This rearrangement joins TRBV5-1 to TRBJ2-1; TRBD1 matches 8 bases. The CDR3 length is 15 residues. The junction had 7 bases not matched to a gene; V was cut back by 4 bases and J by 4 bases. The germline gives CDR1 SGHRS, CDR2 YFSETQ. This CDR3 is CASSRDRGEYNEQFF. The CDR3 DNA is TGCGCCAGCAGCAGAGACAGGGGCGAATACAATGAGCAGTTCTTC.